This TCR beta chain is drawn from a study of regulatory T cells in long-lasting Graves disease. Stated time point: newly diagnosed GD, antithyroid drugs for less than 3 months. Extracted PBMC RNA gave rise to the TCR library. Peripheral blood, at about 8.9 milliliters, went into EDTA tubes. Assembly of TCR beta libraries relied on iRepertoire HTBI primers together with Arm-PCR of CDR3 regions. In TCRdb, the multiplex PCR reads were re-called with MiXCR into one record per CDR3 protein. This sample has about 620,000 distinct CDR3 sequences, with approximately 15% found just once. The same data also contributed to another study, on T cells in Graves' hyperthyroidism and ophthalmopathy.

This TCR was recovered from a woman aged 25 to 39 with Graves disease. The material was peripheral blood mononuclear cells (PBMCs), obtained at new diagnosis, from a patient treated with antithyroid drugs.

In DNA form, the CDR3 reads TGTGCCAGCCAAGATTACGGGACTCGTGAAGAGACCCAGTACTTC. Its protein product is CASQDYGTREETQYF. The chain has TRBV2 and TRBJ2-5, with a tentative D call TRBD2 (6 bases). Trimming stripped 8 bases from V and 3 bases from J, with 19 bases between. The CDR3 spans 15 residues. Germline-derived CDR1 and CDR2 are SNHLY and FYNNEI.